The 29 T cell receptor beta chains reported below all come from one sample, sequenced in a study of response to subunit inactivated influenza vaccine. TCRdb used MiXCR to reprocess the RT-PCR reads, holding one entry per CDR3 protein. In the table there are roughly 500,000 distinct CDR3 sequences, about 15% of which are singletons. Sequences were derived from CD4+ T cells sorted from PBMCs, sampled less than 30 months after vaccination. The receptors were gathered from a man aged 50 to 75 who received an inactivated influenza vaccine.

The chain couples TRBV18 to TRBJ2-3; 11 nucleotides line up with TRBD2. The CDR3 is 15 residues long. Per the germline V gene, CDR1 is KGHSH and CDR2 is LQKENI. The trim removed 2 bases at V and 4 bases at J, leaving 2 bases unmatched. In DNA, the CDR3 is TGTGCCAGCTCACCATCGACTAGCGGGGCAGATACGCAGTATTTT. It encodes CASSPSTSGADTQYF.

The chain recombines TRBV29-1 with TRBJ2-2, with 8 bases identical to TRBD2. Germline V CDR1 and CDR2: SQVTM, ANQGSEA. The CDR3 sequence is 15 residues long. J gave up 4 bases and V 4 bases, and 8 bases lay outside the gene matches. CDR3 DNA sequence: TGCAGCGTTGTGGGGACCGGGGGGGGCACCGGGGAGCTGTTTTTT. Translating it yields CSVVGTGGGTGELFF.

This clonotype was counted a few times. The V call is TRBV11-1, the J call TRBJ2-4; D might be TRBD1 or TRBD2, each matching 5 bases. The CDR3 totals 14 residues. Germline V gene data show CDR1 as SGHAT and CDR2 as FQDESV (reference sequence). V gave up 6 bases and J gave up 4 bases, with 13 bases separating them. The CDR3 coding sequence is TGTGCCAGCAGTCCCGGGACGCTGAAAAACATTCAGTACTTC. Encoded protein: CASSPGTLKNIQYF.

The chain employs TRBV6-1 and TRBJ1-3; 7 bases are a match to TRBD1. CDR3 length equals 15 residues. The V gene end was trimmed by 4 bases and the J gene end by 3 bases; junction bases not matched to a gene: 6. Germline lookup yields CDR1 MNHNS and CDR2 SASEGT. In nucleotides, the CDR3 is TGTGCCAGCAGTGCCCACAGGGGAGGTGGAAACACCATATATTTT. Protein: CASSAHRGGGNTIYF.

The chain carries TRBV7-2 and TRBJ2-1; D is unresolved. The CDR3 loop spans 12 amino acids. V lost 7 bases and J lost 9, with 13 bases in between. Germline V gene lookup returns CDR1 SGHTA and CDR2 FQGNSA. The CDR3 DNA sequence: TGTGCCAGCACCTCCGATCGTGTTGAGCAGTTCTTC. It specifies CASTSDRVEQFF.

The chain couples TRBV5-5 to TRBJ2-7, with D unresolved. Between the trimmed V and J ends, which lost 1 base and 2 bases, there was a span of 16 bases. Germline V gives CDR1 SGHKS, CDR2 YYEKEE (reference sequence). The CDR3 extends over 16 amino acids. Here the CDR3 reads CASSLTGLGYTYEQYF. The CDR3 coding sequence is TGTGCCAGCAGCTTGACGGGCCTCGGATACACCTACGAGCAGTACTTC.

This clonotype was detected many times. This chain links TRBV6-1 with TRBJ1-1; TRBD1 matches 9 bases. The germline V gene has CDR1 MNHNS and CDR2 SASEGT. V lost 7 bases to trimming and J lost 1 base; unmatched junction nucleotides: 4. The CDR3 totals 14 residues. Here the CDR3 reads CASKDRGANTEAFF. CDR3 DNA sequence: TGTGCCAGCAAGGACAGGGGCGCGAACACTGAAGCTTTCTTT.

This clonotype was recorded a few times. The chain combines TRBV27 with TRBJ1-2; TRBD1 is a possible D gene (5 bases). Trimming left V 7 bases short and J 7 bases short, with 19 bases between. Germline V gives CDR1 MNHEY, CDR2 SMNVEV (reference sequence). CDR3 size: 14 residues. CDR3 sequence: CASTPGYGFSGYTF. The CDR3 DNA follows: TGTGCCAGCACTCCAGGGTATGGGTTTAGTGGCTACACCTTC.

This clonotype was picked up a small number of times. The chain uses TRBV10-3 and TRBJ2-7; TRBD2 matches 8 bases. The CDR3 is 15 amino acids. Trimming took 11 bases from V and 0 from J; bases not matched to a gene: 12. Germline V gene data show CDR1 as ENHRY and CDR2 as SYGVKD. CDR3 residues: CALAPGGGSSYEQYF. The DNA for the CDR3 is TGTGCCCTCGCCCCCGGCGGGGGGAGCTCCTACGAGCAGTACTTC.

In DNA, the CDR3 is TGTGCCAGCTCACCTTTCGGACTAGCGGCGAACACCGGGGAGCTGTTTTTT. Amino acids: CASSPFGLAANTGELFF. The chain links TRBV18 to TRBJ2-2; 10 bases align to TRBD2. The CDR3 covers 17 residues. The V gene end was trimmed by 3 bases and the J gene end by 0 bases; junction bases not matched to a gene: 4. Germline-derived CDR1 and CDR2 are KGHSH and LQKENI.

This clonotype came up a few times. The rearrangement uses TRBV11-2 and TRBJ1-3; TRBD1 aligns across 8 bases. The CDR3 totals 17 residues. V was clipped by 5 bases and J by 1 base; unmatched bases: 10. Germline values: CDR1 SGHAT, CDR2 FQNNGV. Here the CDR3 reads CASSPYGQGGSGNTIYF. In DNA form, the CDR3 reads TGTGCCAGCAGCCCCTATGGACAGGGCGGATCTGGAAACACCATATATTTT.

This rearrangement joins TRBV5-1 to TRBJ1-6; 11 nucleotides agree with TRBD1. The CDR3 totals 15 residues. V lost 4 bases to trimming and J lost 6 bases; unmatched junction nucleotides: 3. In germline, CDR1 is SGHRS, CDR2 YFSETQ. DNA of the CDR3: TGCGCCAGCAGCACCGGGACAGGGGGTAATTCACCCCTCCACTTT. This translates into CASSTGTGGNSPLHF.

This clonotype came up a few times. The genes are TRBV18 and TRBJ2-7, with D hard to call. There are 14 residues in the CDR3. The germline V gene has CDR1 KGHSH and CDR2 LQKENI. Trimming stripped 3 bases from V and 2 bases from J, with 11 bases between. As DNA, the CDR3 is TGTGCCAGCTCACCGATACAGACTGCCTACGAGCAGTACTTC. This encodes CASSPIQTAYEQYF.

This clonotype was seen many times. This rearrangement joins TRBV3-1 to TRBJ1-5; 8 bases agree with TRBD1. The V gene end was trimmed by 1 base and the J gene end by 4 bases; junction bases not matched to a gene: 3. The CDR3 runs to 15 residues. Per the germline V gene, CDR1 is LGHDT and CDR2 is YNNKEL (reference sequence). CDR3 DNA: TGTGCCAGCAGCCAAGGAACAGGGGGGAATCAGCCCCAGCATTTT. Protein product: CASSQGTGGNQPQHF.

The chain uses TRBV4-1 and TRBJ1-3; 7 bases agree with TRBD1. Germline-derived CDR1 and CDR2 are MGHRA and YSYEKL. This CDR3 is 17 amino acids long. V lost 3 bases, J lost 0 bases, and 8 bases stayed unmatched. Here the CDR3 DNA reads TGCGCCAGCAGCCAGGGCAGGGGGATCAGCTCTGGAAACACCATATATTTT. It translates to CASSQGRGISSGNTIYF.

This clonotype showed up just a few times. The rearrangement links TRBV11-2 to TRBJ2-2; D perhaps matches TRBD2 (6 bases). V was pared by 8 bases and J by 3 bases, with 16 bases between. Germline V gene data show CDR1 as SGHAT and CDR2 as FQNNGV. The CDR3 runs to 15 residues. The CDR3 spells CASDSGRDYTGELFF. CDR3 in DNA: TGTGCCAGCGATTCGGGGCGGGATTACACCGGGGAGCTGTTTTTT.

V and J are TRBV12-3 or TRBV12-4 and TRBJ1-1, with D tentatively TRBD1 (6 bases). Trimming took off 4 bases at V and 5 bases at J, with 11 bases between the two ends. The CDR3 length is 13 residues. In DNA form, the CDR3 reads TGTGCCAGCAGTTCCAGGGGCGAGACTGAAGCTTTCTTT. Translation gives CASSSRGETEAFF.

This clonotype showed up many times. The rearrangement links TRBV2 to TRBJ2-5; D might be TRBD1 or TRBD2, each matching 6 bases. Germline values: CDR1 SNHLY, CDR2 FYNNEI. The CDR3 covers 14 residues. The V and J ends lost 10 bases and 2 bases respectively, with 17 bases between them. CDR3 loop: CATKSRGLQETQYF. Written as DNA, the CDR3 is TGTGCCACCAAAAGCCGGGGGCTGCAAGAGACCCAGTACTTC.

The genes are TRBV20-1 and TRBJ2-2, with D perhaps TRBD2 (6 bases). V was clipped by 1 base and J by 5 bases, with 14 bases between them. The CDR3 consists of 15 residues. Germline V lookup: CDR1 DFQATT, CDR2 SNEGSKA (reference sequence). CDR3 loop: CSARAPLARTGELFF. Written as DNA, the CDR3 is TGCAGTGCTAGAGCCCCCCTAGCGAGGACCGGGGAGCTGTTTTTT.

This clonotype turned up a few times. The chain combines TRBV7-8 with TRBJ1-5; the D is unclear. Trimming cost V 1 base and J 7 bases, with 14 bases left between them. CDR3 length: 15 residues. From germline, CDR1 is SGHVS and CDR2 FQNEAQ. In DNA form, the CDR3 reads TGTGCCAGCAGCTTAGTTCCCAGACTTGGGCAGCCCCAGCATTTT. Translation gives CASSLVPRLGQPQHF.

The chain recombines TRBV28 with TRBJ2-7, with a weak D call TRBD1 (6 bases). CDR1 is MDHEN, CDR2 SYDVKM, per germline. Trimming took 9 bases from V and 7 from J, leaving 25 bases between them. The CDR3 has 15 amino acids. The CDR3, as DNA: TGTGCCAGTTTCACTTTACAGGGTCTAGCTCGTGAGCAGTACTTC. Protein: CASFTLQGLAREQYF.

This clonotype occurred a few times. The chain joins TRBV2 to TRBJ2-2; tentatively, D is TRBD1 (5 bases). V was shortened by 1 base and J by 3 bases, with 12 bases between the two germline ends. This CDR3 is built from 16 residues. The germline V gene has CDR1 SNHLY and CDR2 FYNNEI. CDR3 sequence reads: CASSEGLGRDTGELFF. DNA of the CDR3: TGTGCCAGCAGTGAAGGCCTTGGCAGGGACACCGGGGAGCTGTTTTTT. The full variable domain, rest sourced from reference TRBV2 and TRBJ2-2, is EPEVTQTPSHQVTQMGQEVILRCVPISNHLYFYWYRQILGQKVEFLVSFYNNEISEKSEIFDDQFSVERPDGSNFTLKIRSTKLEDSAMYFCASSEGLGRDTGELFFGEGSRLTVL.

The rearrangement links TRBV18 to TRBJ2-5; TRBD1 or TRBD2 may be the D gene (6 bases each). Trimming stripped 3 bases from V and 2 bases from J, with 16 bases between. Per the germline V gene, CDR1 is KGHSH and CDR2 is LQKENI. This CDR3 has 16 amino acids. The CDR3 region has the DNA TGTGCCAGCTCACCCTTGGGGGGCTTTGGACAAGAGACCCAGTACTTC. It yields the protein CASSPLGGFGQETQYF.

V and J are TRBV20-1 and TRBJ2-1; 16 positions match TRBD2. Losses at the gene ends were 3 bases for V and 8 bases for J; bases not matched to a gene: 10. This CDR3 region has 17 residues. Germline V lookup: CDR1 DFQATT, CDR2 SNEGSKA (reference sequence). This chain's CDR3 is CSASDGTSGRDVDEQFF. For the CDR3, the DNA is TGCAGTGCTAGTGACGGGACTAGCGGGAGGGATGTCGATGAGCAGTTCTTC.

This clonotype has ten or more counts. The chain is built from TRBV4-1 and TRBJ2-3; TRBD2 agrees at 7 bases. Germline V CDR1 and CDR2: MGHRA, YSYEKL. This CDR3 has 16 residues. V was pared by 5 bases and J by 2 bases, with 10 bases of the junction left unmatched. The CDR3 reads CASSSGGGLNTDTQYF. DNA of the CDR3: TGCGCCAGCAGCTCAGGCGGGGGATTAAACACAGATACGCAGTATTTT.

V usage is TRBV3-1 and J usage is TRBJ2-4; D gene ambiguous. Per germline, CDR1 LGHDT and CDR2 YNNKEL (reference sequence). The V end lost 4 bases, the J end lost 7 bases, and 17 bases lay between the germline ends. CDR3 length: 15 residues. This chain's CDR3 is CASSRWDSISNIQYF. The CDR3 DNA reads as TGTGCCAGCAGCCGGTGGGATTCGATATCCAACATTCAGTACTTC.

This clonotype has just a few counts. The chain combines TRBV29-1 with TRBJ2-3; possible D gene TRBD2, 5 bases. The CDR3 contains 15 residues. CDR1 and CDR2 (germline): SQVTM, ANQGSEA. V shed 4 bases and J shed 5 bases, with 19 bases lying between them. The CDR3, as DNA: TGCAGCGTTGCGGCCGGGGTGAATAGTATAGATACGCAGTATTTT. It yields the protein CSVAAGVNSIDTQYF.

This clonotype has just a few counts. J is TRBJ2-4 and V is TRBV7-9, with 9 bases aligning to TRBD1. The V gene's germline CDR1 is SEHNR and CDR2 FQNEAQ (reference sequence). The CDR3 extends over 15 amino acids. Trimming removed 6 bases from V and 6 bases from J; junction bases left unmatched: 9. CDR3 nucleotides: TGTGCCAGCAGGAAATCAGACAGGGGGATAAACATTCAGTACTTC. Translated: CASRKSDRGINIQYF.

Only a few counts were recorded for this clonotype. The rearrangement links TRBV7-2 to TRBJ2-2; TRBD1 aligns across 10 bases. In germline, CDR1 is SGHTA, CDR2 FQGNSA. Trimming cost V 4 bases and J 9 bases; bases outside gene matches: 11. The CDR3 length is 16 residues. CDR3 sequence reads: CASSSYRDRGSRELFF. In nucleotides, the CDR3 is TGTGCCAGCAGCTCCTACCGGGACAGGGGCTCGCGGGAGCTGTTTTTT.